This T cell receptor beta chain was recovered during a study of blood T cell repertoires in COVID-19. Study overall: Some COVID-19 samples were acute and others convalescent; all came from the United States, Italy and Spain. T cells, B-cell-depleted T cells, or PBMCs provided the cDNA or gDNA that served as material.

Per the original data handling: Amplifying reference gene primers gave estimates of nucleated cell counts. The protocol was immunoSEQ multiplex PCR, while the TCRdb copy is restricted to in-frame clones and leaves out a portion. Clone size and V and J calls were adopted from that table, with D and trimming inferred from the DNA. The table records 400,000 or so clones, around 87% of them present only once. Germline V gene sequence: CDR1 MNHEY, CDR2 SVGAGI. The J segment lost 6 bases and the V segment lost 6 bases, leaving 6 bases of the junction unmatched. This CDR3 is 13 amino acids long. A word on this clone: The same CDR3 is also encoded by other DNA sequences in this sample.

The clonotype was recovered from a human donor in a cohort sampled during active COVID-19. The sequencing sample was made of peripheral blood. This sequence joins TRBV6-5 and TRBJ1-2; the match to TRBD1 covers 8 bases. DNA of the CDR3: TGTGCCAGCAGCAGGACAGGGATTGATGGCTACACCTTC. Its translation: CASSRTGIDGYTF.